The 15 T cell receptor beta chains presented below share a single source sample, sequenced in a study of blood T cells in healthy people across ages. The authors ran a second PCR of about 6 to 11 cycles using a sample-barcoded 5' primer and a J-beta primer mix. TCRdb analysed the 5' RACE reads with MiXCR anew, one entry per CDR3 protein. The sample carries over 1,500,000 distinct CDR3 sequences, around 42% recorded once. What was sequenced was blood. These receptor sequences come from a human donor in good health.

This clonotype has just a few counts. The CDR3 is CASGQGGPYGYTF. Written as DNA, the CDR3 is TGCGCCAGCGGACAGGGCGGCCCATATGGCTACACCTTC. V usage is TRBV5-1 and J usage is TRBJ1-2, with TRBD1 matching over 8 bases. Germline loops: CDR1 SGHRS, CDR2 YFSETQ. V trimming: 7 bases; J trimming: 5 bases; junction bases outside the gene matches: 7. The CDR3 is 13 amino acids.

The rearrangement links TRBV7-9 to TRBJ2-5; D ambiguous. The DNA end is a closer match to TRBJ2-7, so the J assignment may be wrong. The CDR3 consists of 14 residues. Germline lookup yields CDR1 SEHNR and CDR2 FQNEAQ (reference sequence). CDR3 sequence: CASSLVTQAYEQYF. CDR3 coding DNA: TGTGCCAGCAGCTTAGTCACACAAGCCTACGAGCAGTACTTC.

This sequence joins TRBV12-3 or TRBV12-4 and TRBJ2-3, with D perhaps TRBD1 or TRBD2 (5 bases each). Trimming stripped 1 base from V and 8 bases from J, with 19 bases between. This CDR3 is 16 amino acids long. CDR3 region: CASSLERRDHPGTQYF. In nucleotides, the CDR3 is TGTGCCAGCAGTTTAGAGCGCCGGGACCACCCAGGTACGCAGTATTTT.

The chain couples TRBV7-8 to TRBJ2-5; tentative D call: TRBD2 (5 bases). V was trimmed by 2 bases and J by 1 base, leaving 14 bases between them. Looked up from germline, CDR1 is SGHVS and CDR2 is FQNEAQ. The CDR3 has 16 amino acids. The CDR3 DNA reads TGTGCCAGCAGCTTAAACGTCGGGGAAATCCAAGAGACCCAGTACTTC. It specifies CASSLNVGEIQETQYF. Full variable domain (rest looked up from reference TRBV7-8 and TRBJ2-5): GAGVSQSPRYKVAKRGQDVALRCDPISGHVSLFWYQQALGQGPEFLTYFQNEAQLDKSGLPSDRFFAERPEGSVSTLKIQRTQQEDSAVYLCASSLNVGEIQETQYFGPGTRLLVL.

This clonotype was observed once. One end of the junction fails to match germline, which may point to a read error. This chain joins TRBV29-1 and TRBJ1-1, with TRBD1 identical over 7 bases. CDR3 size: 15 residues. Germline V gene sequence: CDR1 SQVTM, CDR2 ANQGSEA. The CDR3 spells CSVARAGTVKTEAFF. DNA for the CDR3: TGCAGCGTGGCCCGAGCCGGGACAGTGAAGACTGAAGCTTTCTTT.

This clonotype has just a few counts. The chain joins TRBV7-8 to TRBJ2-7; 9 bases are a match to TRBD1. CDR3 length: 15 amino acids. Germline lookup yields CDR1 SGHVS and CDR2 FQNEAQ. V was pared by 5 bases and J by 2 bases, with 7 bases of the junction left unmatched. The CDR3 protein is CASSRGTGKAYEQYF. CDR3 bases: TGTGCCAGCAGCCGCGGGACAGGGAAAGCCTACGAGCAGTACTTC. Full variable domain (outside the CDR3, taken from reference TRBV7-8 and TRBJ2-7): GAGVSQSPRYKVAKRGQDVALRCDPISGHVSLFWYQQALGQGPEFLTYFQNEAQLDKSGLPSDRFFAERPEGSVSTLKIQRTQQEDSAVYLCASSRGTGKAYEQYFGPGTRLTVT.

The gene calls are TRBV18 and TRBJ2-5; weak D call: TRBD1 (6 bases). There are 14 residues in the CDR3. Germline loops: CDR1 KGHSH, CDR2 LQKENI. Trimming pared 6 bases from V and 0 bases from J, leaving 11 bases between. The CDR3 nucleotides read TGTGCCAGCTCCGGACAGACTAACCAAGAGACCCAGTACTTC. Translation gives CASSGQTNQETQYF.

About this clonotype: The germline gene is not matched at one end of the junction; a read error may be the cause. CDR3 residues: CASGSGASVLTF. The CDR3 DNA is TGTGCCAGTGGTTCTGGGGCCAGCGTCCTGACTTTC. The chain is built from TRBV12-3 or TRBV12-4 and TRBJ2-6; D perhaps matches TRBD1 (5 bases). This CDR3 has 12 residues.

As regards this clonotype: A junction boundary mismatches the germline segment, possibly from a read error. This chain joins TRBV20-1 and TRBJ2-7; TRBD1 matches at 12 bases. The CDR3 is 14 residues long. Germline CDR1 and CDR2: DFQATT and SNEGSKA (reference sequence). The CDR3 loop is CSARGGTGGYERYF. The CDR3 DNA is TGCAGTGCTAGAGGCGGGACAGGGGGCTACGAGCGGTACTTC.

The rearrangement uses TRBV29-1 and TRBJ1-2; D ambiguous. Looked up from germline, CDR1 is SQVTM and CDR2 is ANQGSEA. The germline V and J ends were trimmed by 4 bases and 11 bases, with 5 bases remaining between them. This CDR3 is built from 8 residues. The CDR3 sequence is CSVGRYTF. CDR3 coding DNA: TGCAGCGTTGGCAGATACACCTTC.

This clonotype was picked up a small number of times. The rearrangement links TRBV10-3 to TRBJ2-5; 10 bases are a match to TRBD1. This CDR3 is 13 amino acids long. The J segment lost 5 bases and the V segment lost 6 bases, leaving 3 bases of the junction unmatched. The germline V gene has CDR1 ENHRY and CDR2 SYGVKD. For the CDR3, the DNA is TGTGCCATCAGCCGGGACAGGGGTGAGACCCAGTACTTC. Its protein is CAISRDRGETQYF.

CDR3 DNA sequence: TGTGCCAGCAGCCAAGATGCGAGGAGCACAGATACGCAGTATTTT. It translates to CASSQDARSTDTQYF. This rearrangement joins TRBV3-1 to TRBJ2-3; no clear D gene. This CDR3 is 15 amino acids long. Deletions cut 0 bases from V and 0 bases from J, with 7 bases between. The germline CDR1 and CDR2 sequences are LGHDT and YNNKEL (reference sequence).

This clonotype has a single count. The V and J genes are TRBV7-3 and TRBJ2-1; 11 nucleotides match TRBD2. CDR1 SGHTA and CDR2 FQGTGA come from the germline V gene. There are 15 residues in the CDR3. V lost 5 bases to trimming and J lost 10 bases; unmatched junction nucleotides: 10. DNA for the CDR3: TGTGCCAGCAGCATTAGCGGGGGGGCCCTAGGGGAGCAGTTCTTC. Its protein product is CASSISGGALGEQFF.

This sequence joins TRBV24-1 and TRBJ2-3; D is uncertain. CDR1 and CDR2 (germline): KGHDR, SFDVKD. This CDR3 comprises 15 residues. V was shortened by 4 bases and J by 0 bases, with 10 bases between the two germline ends. The CDR3 region is CATSDPSSSTDTQYF. The CDR3 coding sequence is TGTGCCACCAGTGACCCTTCTTCTAGCACAGATACGCAGTATTTT.

The chain is built from TRBV20-1 and TRBJ2-5, with 8 positions matching TRBD1. CDR3 length equals 15 residues. V shed 4 bases and J 1 base; nucleotides not matched to a gene: 8. Germline CDR1 DFQATT, CDR2 SNEGSKA (reference sequence). This chain's CDR3 is CSAIRQGKFQETQYF. The CDR3 DNA follows: TGCAGTGCTATCCGACAGGGGAAATTCCAAGAGACCCAGTACTTC.